These 2 T cell receptor beta chains came from one sample sequenced in a study of blood T cells in healthy people across ages. The authors ran a second PCR of about 6 to 12 cycles using a sample-barcoded 5' primer and a J-beta primer mix. TCRdb independently ran MiXCR on the 5' RACE reads; one entry per CDR3 protein. The table lists under 2,000,000 distinct CDR3 sequences, just under 50% of them singletons. The material sequenced was blood. These receptors came from a woman aged 40 to 49 in good health.

This clonotype was seen a handful of times. The V gene is TRBV7-2, the J gene TRBJ2-1; 9 bases line up with TRBD1. V shed 1 base and J 3 bases; nucleotides not matched to a gene: 4. Germline-derived CDR1 and CDR2 are SGHTA and FQGNSA. The CDR3 runs to 16 residues. The CDR3 protein is CASSLDGTGLYNEQFF. DNA for the CDR3: TGTGCCAGCAGCTTAGATGGGACAGGGCTCTACAATGAGCAGTTCTTC.

The chain employs TRBV20-1 and TRBJ1-5, with TRBD1 matching 12 bases. The J segment lost 9 bases and the V segment lost 3 bases, leaving 18 bases of the junction unmatched. This CDR3 spans 18 amino acids. The V gene's germline CDR1 is DFQATT and CDR2 SNEGSKA (reference sequence). The CDR3 loop is CSARDPRDRGRGSRPQHF. CDR3 coding DNA: TGCAGTGCTAGGGACCCCCGGGACAGGGGGCGCGGAAGTCGGCCCCAGCATTTT.